The source of this TCR beta chain is a study of blood T cells in healthy people across ages. With a J-beta primer mix and a sample-barcoded 5' primer, a second PCR ran about 7 to 12 cycles. Tagging of each cDNA molecule was performed by a template-switch adaptor with 12 random nucleotides. TCRdb ran MiXCR on the 5' RACE reads and lists one entry per CDR3 protein. This table has fewer than 650,000 distinct CDR3 sequences, around a quarter appearing once. CDR3 length equals 14 residues. Germline V CDR1 and CDR2: LNHNV, YYDKDF (reference sequence). Between the trimmed V and J ends, which lost 8 bases and 11 bases, there was a span of 24 bases. Researchers report isolating at least 7 million PBMCs per sample. Separately, the same data were catalogued under a study of T cells of mothers and their children. That investigation notes: Donation involved a few healthy Caucasian mothers and the six children that they had.

This sequence was found in a boy aged 2 to 9 in good health. Source material: blood. The rearrangement links TRBV15 to TRBJ1-1; tentatively, D is TRBD1 (5 bases). The CDR3 here is CATAPREGMKGAFF. The CDR3 DNA follows: TGTGCCACCGCTCCCAGGGAGGGGATGAAGGGGGCTTTCTTT.